Listed here are 30 T cell receptor beta chains from one sample, sequenced in a study of CD8+ T cells in alopecia areata (dated by TCRdb to about 2018). To prepare the library, the immunoSEQ multiplex PCR assay was applied. For TCR sequencing, RNA was extracted from every sample and reverse transcribed into cDNA to serve as template. This immuneACCESS table, as held by TCRdb, lists in-frame sequences with V and J called but not all clones. Of the missing ones, under half trace to an unresolved V gene in checked studies; the others have no known cause. The sample has roughly 200,000 clones on record, 58% of them singletons. Clones ranked in the top ten supply approximately 12% of the sample. Explained via the paper, the time point label denotes: around 26 weeks on oral tofacitinib. Explained via the paper, the treatment or condition label denotes: oral pan-JAK inhibitor, 5-10 mg twice daily. This sample comprised CD8+ T cells sorted from blood, obtained at week 24, from a patient treated with tofacitinib. These receptors were collected from a human donor with alopecia areata.

This clone was detected a few times. This chain links TRBV2 with TRBJ1-6; 10 nucleotides line up with TRBD1. V trimming: 6 bases; J trimming: 12 bases; junction bases outside the gene matches: 11. The CDR3 is 15 amino acids. The germline gives CDR1 SNHLY, CDR2 FYNNEI. The CDR3 protein is CASRPPGQGSEPLHF. DNA of the CDR3: TGTGCCAGCAGACCACCGGGACAGGGGAGTGAACCCCTCCACTTT.

The chain employs TRBV23-1 and TRBJ2-7; the D gene is possibly TRBD1 (6 bases). TRBV23-1 is identified as an open reading frame with a role that is uncertain. V gave up 4 bases and J gave up 3 bases, with 13 bases separating them. This CDR3 spans 14 amino acids. This CDR3 is CASSPSGHHYEQYF. The CDR3 DNA sequence: TGCGCCAGCAGTCCCTCGGGACACCACTACGAGCAGTACTTC.

V usage is TRBV11-3 and J usage is TRBJ1-5, with D perhaps TRBD1 (6 bases). Germline values: CDR1 SGHNT, CDR2 YENEEA. Trimming left V 11 bases short and J 4 bases short, with 12 bases between. The CDR3 is 12 amino acids. This chain's CDR3 is CASGQGNQPQHF. The DNA of the CDR3 is TGTGCCTCTGGGCAGGGGAATCAGCCCCAGCATTTT.

The gene calls are TRBV9 and TRBJ2-7; 9 nucleotides match TRBD1. The CDR3 covers 15 residues. Per germline, CDR1 SGDLS and CDR2 YYNGEE. Trimming removed 4 bases from V and 0 bases from J; junction bases left unmatched: 5. The CDR3 DNA follows: TGTGCCAGCAGCCCCGGGACAGGGTTCTCCTACGAGCAGTACTTC. Translated: CASSPGTGFSYEQYF.

This clone was observed a handful of times. The J gene is TRBJ2-7, the V gene TRBV29-1, with D perhaps TRBD1 (5 bases). Germline-derived CDR1 and CDR2 are SQVTM and ANQGSEA. V dropped 3 bases and J dropped 5 bases, with 11 bases sitting between them. This CDR3 contains 12 residues. The CDR3 here is CSVEGRADEQYF. CDR3 in DNA: TGCAGCGTTGAGGGCAGGGCGGACGAGCAGTACTTC.

The J gene is TRBJ1-1, the V gene TRBV6-5, with D hard to call. The CDR3 totals 11 residues. V was shortened by 7 bases and J by 4 bases, with 7 bases between the two germline ends. Germline CDR1 is MNHEY and CDR2 is SVGAGI. The CDR3 DNA reads TGTGCCAGCATGTTGGGCACTGAAGCTTTCTTT. This encodes CASMLGTEAFF.

The chain links TRBV29-1 to TRBJ2-7, with 9 bases that match TRBD2. Per the germline V gene, CDR1 is SQVTM and CDR2 is ANQGSEA. The CDR3 is made up of 14 amino acids. The V and J ends lost 1 base and 6 bases, in that order; junction bases with no gene match: 7. The CDR3 spells CSVEGWGLAAEQYF. CDR3 bases: TGCAGCGTTGAAGGTTGGGGACTAGCCGCCGAGCAGTACTTC.

This chain connects TRBV13 to TRBJ1-2, with D maybe TRBD1 (6 bases). This CDR3 contains 15 residues. CDR1 and CDR2 from the germline V gene are PRHDT and FYEKMQ (reference sequence). Trimming pared 4 bases from V and 4 bases from J, leaving 16 bases between. As DNA, the CDR3 is TGTGCCAGCAGCTCGCCACAACAGGGTACCTATGGCTACACCTTC. It translates to CASSSPQQGTYGYTF.

This chain connects TRBV5-1 to TRBJ1-1; TRBD1 might be the D (6 bases). Trimming removed 3 bases at V and 3 bases at J, with 15 bases between. Per the germline V gene, CDR1 is SGHRS and CDR2 is YFSETQ. The CDR3 has 15 amino acids. CDR3 bases: TGCGCCAGCAGCTCAACAGGGTTGGGTGACACTGAAGCTTTCTTT. This encodes CASSSTGLGDTEAFF.

The chain has TRBV15 and TRBJ2-1; no clear D. The CDR3 extends over 14 amino acids. Trimming cost V 0 bases and J 6 bases, with 9 bases left between them. CDR1 LNHNV and CDR2 YYDKDF come from the germline V gene (reference sequence). This CDR3 reads CATSREGSPNEQFF. In DNA form, the CDR3 reads TGTGCCACCAGCAGAGAAGGCTCACCCAATGAGCAGTTCTTC.

This clone was seen only once. As DNA, the CDR3 is TGTGCCAGCAGTGAATGGGACAGGGGGACCTACAATGAGCAGTTCTTC. Encoded protein: CASSEWDRGTYNEQFF. This sequence joins TRBV6-1 and TRBJ2-1; 11 bases fit TRBD1. Looked up from germline, CDR1 is MNHNS and CDR2 is SASEGT. V lost 2 bases and J lost 2; bases outside the gene matches: 2. CDR3 size: 16 residues.

The chain joins TRBV9 to TRBJ2-1; D remains unclear. V was shortened by 1 base and J by 1 base, with 9 bases between the two germline ends. The CDR3 totals 15 residues. Germline CDR1 SGDLS, CDR2 YYNGEE. The CDR3 bases are TGTGCCAGCAGCGTATCTCGTGGGTCCTACAATGAGCAGTTCTTC. Its translation is CASSVSRGSYNEQFF. The whole variable domain, filled in from reference TRBV9 and TRBJ2-1, reads DSGVTQTPKHLITATGQRVTLRCSPRSGDLSVYWYQQSLDQGLQFLIQYYNGEERAKGNILERFSAQQFPDLHSELNLSSLELGDSALYFCASSVSRGSYNEQFFGPGTRLTVL.

The CDR3 loop is CASSQGLAEETQYF. Here the CDR3 DNA reads TGTGCCAGCAGCCAAGGACTAGCGGAAGAGACCCAGTACTTC. The chain combines TRBV5-6 with TRBJ2-5, with 10 bases matching TRBD2. The germline gives CDR1 SGHDT, CDR2 YYEEEE. The CDR3 loop spans 14 amino acids. V trimming: 4 bases; J trimming: 3 bases; junction bases outside the gene matches: 3.

This clone was seen only a few times. This chain uses TRBV5-1 with TRBJ1-1, with 10 positions matching TRBD1. After removal of 4 bases from V and 7 bases from J, the junction contained 4 bases not matched to a gene. Germline CDR1 and CDR2: SGHRS and YFSETQ. The CDR3 has 13 amino acids. Written as DNA, the CDR3 is TGCGCCAGCAGCCCGGGACAGGGGAATGAAGCTTTCTTT. Translated: CASSPGQGNEAFF.

The V call is TRBV29-1, the J call TRBJ2-2; D gene uncertain. The CDR3 has 12 amino acids. The V gene lost 5 bases and the J gene lost 1 base, with 5 bases spanning the gap. Germline CDR1 reads SQVTM; CDR2 reads ANQGSEA. CDR3 DNA sequence: TGCAGCGTTTCCAAGAACACCGGGGAGCTGTTTTTT. Its translation is CSVSKNTGELFF.

The genes are TRBV29-1 and TRBJ2-7; no definite D call. CDR1 and CDR2 from the germline V gene are SQVTM and ANQGSEA. The CDR3 covers 11 residues. V was cut by 6 bases and J by 6 bases, with 12 bases left in between. CDR3 sequence reads: CSVPLSGEQYF. CDR3 nucleotides: TGCAGCGTCCCCCTTTCGGGCGAGCAGTACTTC.

This chain links TRBV4-1 with TRBJ2-1; 7 bases map to TRBD2. The V gene end was trimmed by 3 bases and the J gene end by 10 bases; junction bases not matched to a gene: 9. This CDR3 has 14 residues. The germline CDR1 and CDR2 sequences are MGHRA and YSYEKL. The CDR3 loop is CASSQSGGRLEQFF. In DNA, the CDR3 is TGCGCCAGCAGCCAGTCGGGAGGTCGGCTCGAGCAGTTCTTC.

This clone has just a few counts. CDR3 protein: CSVAANTGELFF. CDR3 in DNA: TGCAGCGTTGCGGCGAACACCGGGGAGCTGTTTTTT. The J gene is TRBJ2-2, the V gene TRBV29-1; the D is unclear. This CDR3 is built from 12 residues. Trimming removed 4 bases at V and 0 bases at J, with 3 bases between. Per germline, CDR1 SQVTM and CDR2 ANQGSEA.

The rearrangement uses TRBV4-1 and TRBJ1-5; D unclear. V dropped 0 bases and J dropped 3 bases, with 6 bases sitting between them. The CDR3 runs 14 residues. Germline V gives CDR1 MGHRA, CDR2 YSYEKL. For the CDR3, the DNA is TGCGCCAGCAGCCAAGATTGGAACAATCAGCCCCAGCATTTT. Translated: CASSQDWNNQPQHF.

The chain carries TRBV15 and TRBJ2-1; 8 bases agree with TRBD2. V dropped 0 bases and J dropped 6; count of bases not matched to a gene: 7. The CDR3 totals 16 residues. The germline CDR1 and CDR2 sequences are LNHNV and YYDKDF (reference sequence). In DNA form, the CDR3 reads TGTGCCACCAGCAGAGATATCGGACTAGCCGCCAATGAGCAGTTCTTC. The encoded protein is CATSRDIGLAANEQFF.

The V gene is TRBV27, the J gene TRBJ1-2; D is possibly TRBD1 (5 bases). Trimming took off 3 bases at V and 8 bases at J, with 13 bases between the two ends. The germline V gene encodes CDR1 MNHEY and CDR2 SMNVEV (reference sequence). The length of the CDR3 is 13 residues. DNA of the CDR3: TGTGCCAGCAGTTTTCGAAAAAACAGGGGCTACACCTTC. Translating gives CASSFRKNRGYTF.

The genes are TRBV7-9 and TRBJ2-3; 8 bases fit TRBD1. With V trimmed by 5 bases and J by 2 bases, 18 bases remained unmatched. Germline V gives CDR1 SEHNR, CDR2 FQNEAQ (reference sequence). The CDR3 sequence is 19 residues long. The CDR3 DNA reads TGTGCCAGCAGCCCCCTGGAAGGGGGGCGCAGGGGGCACACAGATACGCAGTATTTT. Encoded protein: CASSPLEGGRRGHTDTQYF.

The chain recombines TRBV6-6 with TRBJ2-1; perhaps TRBD2 as D (7 bases). The V end lost 5 bases, the J end lost 5 bases, and 16 bases lay between the germline ends. Germline CDR1 MNHNY, CDR2 SVGAGI (reference sequence). This CDR3 has 15 residues. CDR3 sequence (DNA): TGTGCCAGCAGTCCGAGGGGGGGCGGCGACAATGAGCAGTTCTTC. It is translated as CASSPRGGGDNEQFF.

This chain uses TRBV14 with TRBJ2-1; 7 bases map to TRBD1. Germline V gives CDR1 SGHDN, CDR2 FVKESK. The V gene end was trimmed by 4 bases and the J gene end by 7 bases; junction bases not matched to a gene: 7. This CDR3 is built from 14 residues. The CDR3 nucleotides read TGTGCCAGCAGCCCAACGACAGGGTATAATGAGCAGTTCTTC. Translated: CASSPTTGYNEQFF. The whole variable domain, filled in from reference TRBV14 and TRBJ2-1, reads EAGVTQFPSHSVIEKGQTVTLRCDPISGHDNLYWYRRVMGKEIKFLLHFVKESKQDESGMPNNRFLAERTGGTYSTLKVQPAELEDSGVYFCASSPTTGYNEQFFGPGTRLTVL.

The chain recombines TRBV10-2 with TRBJ1-1; D uncertain. CDR3 length: 11 amino acids. Germline V gene data show CDR1 as WSHSY and CDR2 as SAAADI. CDR3 region: CAILMNTEAFF. For the CDR3, the DNA is TGCGCAATTTTAATGAACACTGAAGCTTTCTTT.

The chain couples TRBV30 to TRBJ2-7; D unresolved. This CDR3 is built from 11 residues. Trimming left V 3 bases short and J 1 base short, with 4 bases between. Looked up from germline, CDR1 is GTSNPN and CDR2 is SVGIG (reference sequence). The CDR3 coding sequence is TGTGCCTGGAGGGAATCCTACGAGCAGTACTTC. Translating it yields CAWRESYEQYF.

This chain connects TRBV7-9 to TRBJ2-7, with TRBD1 matching over 7 bases. Germline CDR1 reads SEHNR; CDR2 reads FQNEAQ (reference sequence). The CDR3 is made up of 15 amino acids. The trim removed 1 base at V and 2 bases at J, leaving 5 bases unmatched. The CDR3 reads CASSLVTGEPYEQYF. The DNA of the CDR3 is TGTGCCAGCAGCTTAGTTACAGGGGAGCCCTACGAGCAGTACTTC.

The V gene is TRBV5-1, the J gene TRBJ2-5; D gene unclear. There are 13 residues in the CDR3. Germline values: CDR1 SGHRS, CDR2 YFSETQ. The V and J ends lost 4 bases and 5 bases respectively, with 12 bases between them. CDR3 residues: CASSTTVGETQYF. CDR3 bases: TGCGCCAGCAGCACTACGGTGGGGGAGACCCAGTACTTC.

The J gene is TRBJ1-2, the V gene TRBV19, with no clear D. In germline, CDR1 is LNHDA, CDR2 SQIVND (reference sequence). The CDR3 is 15 amino acids. V lost 5 bases and J 1 base, leaving 14 bases between the germline ends. CDR3 sequence reads: CASSARGRGNYGYTF. CDR3 nucleotides: TGTGCCAGTAGTGCCAGAGGACGGGGTAACTATGGCTACACCTTC.

The genes are TRBV30 and TRBJ2-2; 7 bases are shared with TRBD2. The length of the CDR3 is 15 residues. The V segment lost 4 bases and the J segment 4 bases; nucleotides outside the gene matches: 9. Germline CDR1 and CDR2: GTSNPN and SVGIG (reference sequence). CDR3 loop: CAWNKRGVLTGELFF. CDR3 in DNA: TGTGCCTGGAACAAGCGGGGTGTACTCACCGGGGAGCTGTTTTTT.